The present T cell receptor (beta chain) was sequenced within a study of T cell responses to AZD1222 COVID-19 vaccine. TCRdb keeps only in-frame clones here, not all; method: immunoSEQ multiplex PCR. The sample carries some 120,000 clones, around nine tenths recorded once. CDR3 length: 14 residues. The germline V gene encodes CDR1 SQVTM and CDR2 ANQGSEA. J lost 5 bases, V lost 6 bases, and 11 bases had no gene match. The chain employs TRBV29-1 and TRBJ2-7, with 9 bases fitting TRBD1. This clonotype originated in an adult in good health. The sample consisted of peripheral blood, taken on day 0 of MenACWY control vaccination. The CDR3 loop reads CSVRQDRGADEQYF. The CDR3, as DNA: TGCAGCGTAAGGCAGGACAGGGGAGCGGACGAGCAGTACTTC.